These T cell receptor beta chains were read from a single sample in a study of blood T cell repertoires in COVID-19. Libraries were prepared by immunoSEQ multiplex PCR; TCRdb keeps only in-frame clonotypes and omits some of them. The sample gives 150,000 or so clones, around nine tenths of which show up once; 2% to 2.5% is in the top ten. The sample comprised peripheral blood. The receptor source for this set is a human donor in a cohort sampled during active COVID-19. Both conserved end residues are part of each CDR3. Each record gives: clone size, V gene, J gene, D gene, CDR3 length, CDR3 protein, CDR3 DNA. D genes are given only for firm matches. Clone size is stated in some rows and not others, as once, few, many or a class when expanded.

>-|TRBV28|TRBJ1-3|-|12
CASSPTGNTIYF
TGTGCCAGCAGTCCCACTGGAAACACCATATATTTT
>-|TRBV7-9|TRBJ1-1|TRBD1|14
CASSLATGVTEAFF
TGTGCCAGCAGCTTAGCGACAGGGGTTACTGAAGCTTTCTTT
>-|TRBV4-1|TRBJ2-1|TRBD2|17
CASSRTGPGLGVNEQFF
TGCGCCAGCAGCCGAACGGGACCGGGACTAGGAGTTAATGAGCAGTTCTTC
>-|TRBV6-1|TRBJ2-7|TRBD1|17
CASSDVRDRANSYEQYF
TGTGCCAGCAGTGATGTTCGAGACAGGGCTAACTCCTACGAGCAGTACTTC
>-|TRBV4-3|TRBJ2-6|-|18
CASSPRDSGTGGANVLTF
TGCGCCAGCAGCCCTAGGGACAGTGGGACTGGAGGGGCCAACGTCCTGACTTTC
>-|TRBV7-2|TRBJ1-2|-|11
CASSFSSGYTF
TGTGCCAGCAGCTTCTCTTCGGGCTACACCTTC
>-|TRBV6-6|TRBJ1-5|-|13
CASMTGLDQPQHF
TGTGCCAGCATGACGGGATTAGATCAGCCCCAGCATTTT
>-|TRBV21-1|TRBJ1-5|-|24
CASSKALWNKSQGSFLGSNQPQHF
TGTGCCAGCAGCAAAGCGCTTTGGAACAAGTCCCAGGGGTCTTTTCTGGGTAGCAATCAGCCCCAGCATTTT
>few|TRBV5-1|TRBJ2-5|-|13
CASRLGARETQYF
TGCGCCAGCCGTTTGGGGGCCCGGGAGACCCAGTACTTC
>-|TRBV6-2/TRBV6-3|TRBJ1-1|TRBD1|15
CASSSWTGRNTEAFF
TGTGCCAGCAGTTCCTGGACAGGGAGGAACACTGAAGCTTTCTTT
>-|TRBV27|TRBJ2-7|-|14
CASSLSQGAYEQYF
TGTGCCAGCAGTTTATCACAGGGAGCCTACGAGCAGTACTTC
>-|TRBV5-1|TRBJ1-2|-|14
CASKLGAGEGGYTF
TGCGCCAGCAAGCTTGGAGCAGGGGAGGGTGGCTACACCTTC
>-|TRBV10-3|TRBJ1-2|TRBD1|12
CAISGQGYGYTF
TGTGCCATCAGTGGACAGGGCTATGGCTACACCTTC
>once|TRBV5-8|TRBJ1-4|-|15
CASSLSPGQGEKLFF
TGTGCCAGCAGCTTGTCTCCAGGGCAGGGTGAAAAACTGTTTTTT
>-|TRBV5-5|TRBJ2-5|-|13
CASTLAVQETQYF
TGTGCCAGCACCTTGGCAGTTCAAGAGACCCAGTACTTC
>-|TRBV27|TRBJ1-2|-|13
CASSYAGDYGYTF
TGTGCCAGCAGTTATGCAGGGGACTATGGCTACACCTTC
>-|TRBV6-5|TRBJ2-7|-|12
CATLGQIYEQCF
TGTGCCACCTTAGGACAGATCTACGAGCAGTGCTTC
>-|TRBV5-4|TRBJ2-7|TRBD1|15
CASSLGTGDYYEQYF
TGTGCCAGCAGCTTGGGGACAGGGGATTACTACGAGCAGTACTTC
>-|TRBV19|TRBJ2-5|-|13
CASSRQGGETQYF
TGTGCCAGTAGTCGACAGGGAGGAGAGACCCAGTACTTC
>-|TRBV11-3|TRBJ2-1|-|14
CASSRSGRINEQFF
TGTGCCAGCAGCCGGTCGGGGAGGATCAATGAGCAGTTCTTC
>-|TRBV20-1|TRBJ2-3|TRBD2|16
CSASFGATAGVDTQYF
TGCAGTGCTAGTTTCGGGGCTACAGCGGGAGTAGATACGCAGTATTTT
>once|TRBV6-5|TRBJ2-7|TRBD1|16
CASSYFRTGKDYEQYF
TGTGCCAGCAGTTACTTTAGGACAGGGAAGGACTACGAGCAGTACTTC
>-|TRBV27|TRBJ2-5|-|15
CASSSRRAAKETQYF
TGTGCCAGCAGTTCTCGGAGGGCAGCCAAAGAGACCCAGTACTTC
>-|TRBV6-5|TRBJ1-4|TRBD1|14
CATLGTGGGEKLFF
TGTGCCACACTAGGGACAGGGGGAGGTGAAAAACTGTTTTTT
>-|TRBV7-9|TRBJ2-3|-|16
CASSLARQYSTDTQYF
TGTGCCAGCAGCTTAGCGAGACAGTACAGCACAGATACGCAGTATTTT
>-|TRBV9|TRBJ1-6|TRBD1|15
CASSASTGSNSPLHF
TGTGCCAGCAGCGCTTCGACAGGGAGCAATTCACCCCTCCACTTT
>-|TRBV11-3|TRBJ1-6|-|16
CASSSGGRVGNSPLHF
TGTGCCAGCAGCTCGGGGGGCCGGGTGGGTAATTCACCCCTCCACTTT
>-|TRBV2|TRBJ1-1|-|12
CASNTGFPEAFF
TGTGCCAGCAACACAGGATTTCCTGAAGCTTTCTTT
>-|TRBV11-2|TRBJ1-2|TRBD1|16
CASSFGTGSSNYGYTF
TGTGCCAGCAGCTTCGGGACAGGGTCTAGTAACTATGGCTACACCTTC
>-|TRBV7-9|TRBJ2-7|-|15
CASSLVSSLGHEQYF
TGTGCCAGCAGCTTAGTGTCTAGCCTTGGCCACGAGCAGTACTTC
>-|TRBV19|TRBJ1-4|-|16
CASWRGSTARNEKLFF
TGTGCCAGTTGGAGGGGTTCCACAGCTCGGAATGAAAAACTGTTTTTT
>-|TRBV7-2|TRBJ2-7|TRBD2|15
CASSRTSGGAYEQYF
TGTGCCAGCAGTCGGACTAGCGGGGGGGCTTACGAGCAGTACTTC
>-|TRBV18|TRBJ1-1|-|13
CASSSTANTEAFF
TGTGCCAGCTCATCGACAGCGAACACTGAAGCTTTCTTT
>-|TRBV5-5|TRBJ2-7|-|14
CASSFSGTTYEQYF
TGTGCCAGCAGCTTCTCCGGGACAACCTACGAGCAGTACTTC
>-|TRBV3-1/TRBV3-2|TRBJ1-4|-|16
CASSVQRQGPNEKLFF
TGTGCCAGCAGCGTACAGCGCCAGGGGCCTAATGAAAAACTGTTTTTT
>few|TRBV18|TRBJ2-2|-|15
CASSPRVADTGELFF
TGTGCCAGCTCACCACGGGTAGCGGACACCGGGGAGCTGTTTTTT
>-|TRBV12-3/TRBV12-4|TRBJ1-1|-|13
CASSLGQNTEAFF
TGTGCCAGCAGTTTAGGTCAGAACACTGAAGCTTTCTTT
>-|TRBV6-5|TRBJ2-1|-|14
CASSYAASYNEQFF
TGTGCCAGCAGTTACGCGGCCTCCTACAATGAGCAGTTCTTC
>-|TRBV7-9|TRBJ2-5|TRBD2|18
CASSLGGLAGGEQETQYF
TGTGCCAGCAGCTTAGGGGGACTAGCGGGAGGCGAACAAGAGACCCAGTACTTC
>-|TRBV3-1/TRBV3-2|TRBJ1-5|-|17
CASSYGVPQGSNQPQHF
TGTGCCAGCAGCTACGGGGTCCCACAGGGTAGCAATCAGCCCCAGCATTTT
>once|TRBV13|TRBJ2-7|TRBD2|17
CASSLGLRSGMYYEQYF
TGTGCCAGCAGCTTAGGCCTACGGAGCGGGATGTACTACGAGCAGTACTTC
>-|TRBV6-2/TRBV6-3|TRBJ2-2|-|15
CASSDWTRNTGELFF
TGTGCCAGCAGCGACTGGACAAGGAACACCGGGGAGCTGTTTTTT